This TCR beta chain is from a study of metastatic and nonmetastatic thyroid tumors. At the level of the study: The authors compared repertoires across blood and tumor or nodule tissue from malignant and benign thyroid patients.

This clone was seen ten or more times. The CDR3 sequence is 13 residues long. CDR1 DFQATT and CDR2 SNEGSKA come from the germline V gene (reference sequence). With 0 bases removed from V and 0 bases from J, the gap between germline ends came to 5 bases. MiXCR reprocessed the PCR reads for TCRdb. The sample holds about 20,000 clones, approximately 10% seen once. No patient had received any treatment before thyroid surgery. Sequenced input: blood. The TCR sequence derives from a female donor with papillary thyroid cancer or a benign thyroid nodule (not recorded which). Some clones in this sample may be carry-over from other donors' samples. The chain recombines TRBV20-1 with TRBJ2-5; D remains unclear. The chain's CDR3 is CSARDDYQETQYF. In DNA form, the CDR3 reads TGCAGTGCTAGAGACGACTACCAAGAGACCCAGTACTTC.